Shown below are 15 T cell receptor beta chains from a single sample sequenced in a study of CD8 T cells in ankylosing spondylitis. MiXCR was run by TCRdb on the 5' RACE reads, yielding one entry per CDR3 protein. The sample includes about 360,000 distinct CDR3 sequences, approximately 22% of them seen just once. Input material: blood, either unsorted or a sorted T cell fraction (not recorded which). All receptors come from a male donor with ankylosing spondylitis or in good health (not recorded which).

This clonotype was picked up a small number of times. The DNA for the CDR3 is TGTGCCAGCAGCCTAGGGGGGACAGGGGCCTACAATGAGCAGTTCTTC. It encodes CASSLGGTGAYNEQFF. The rearrangement uses TRBV11-2 and TRBJ2-1; 10 nucleotides agree with TRBD1. The CDR3 has 16 amino acids. Germline CDR1 SGHAT, CDR2 FQNNGV. Trimming cost V 5 bases and J 2 bases; bases outside gene matches: 6.

The rearrangement joins TRBV7-6 to TRBJ2-7; D is perhaps TRBD1 (6 bases). V lost 1 base, J lost 3 bases, and 10 bases lay in between. The CDR3 spans 14 residues. From germline, CDR1 is SGHVS and CDR2 FNYEAQ. The CDR3 bases are TGTGCCAGCAGCTTAGACAGGGACGACTACGAGCAGTACTTC. Translated, it gives CASSLDRDDYEQYF.

There are a few counts of this clonotype. The chain is built from TRBV12-3 or TRBV12-4 and TRBJ1-1; D is undetermined. The V end was cut by 7 bases, the J end by 3 bases, with 15 bases between. The CDR3 covers 14 residues. CDR3 nucleotides: TGTGCCAGCACTCAAGGTAGTTGGGACACTGAAGCTTTCTTT. Translated, it gives CASTQGSWDTEAFF.

The V gene is TRBV12-3 or TRBV12-4, the J gene TRBJ2-7; maybe TRBD1 (6 bases). The CDR3 sequence is 12 residues long. The V gene lost 2 bases and the J gene lost 5 bases, with 7 bases spanning the gap. The CDR3 nucleotides read TGTGCCAGCAGTTTAAAGGGGGACGAGCAGTACTTC. Translation gives CASSLKGDEQYF.

The chain combines TRBV27 with TRBJ2-7; possibly TRBD1 or TRBD2 for D (5 bases each). CDR3 length: 13 residues. CDR1 MNHEY and CDR2 SMNVEV come from the germline V gene (reference sequence). V was clipped by 5 bases and J by 6 bases, with 14 bases between them. CDR3 coding DNA: TGTGCCAGCAGTCGGGACCCCTGGGGCGAGCAGTACTTC. Translating it yields CASSRDPWGEQYF.

This clonotype was found a few times. This rearrangement joins TRBV6-1 to TRBJ2-1; D remains unclear. The V end was cut by 4 bases, the J end by 8 bases, with 18 bases between. CDR1 MNHNS and CDR2 SASEGT come from the germline V gene. This CDR3 has 15 residues. CDR3 loop: CASSAGPSIWDEQFF. CDR3 in DNA: TGTGCCAGCAGTGCCGGGCCATCCATCTGGGATGAGCAGTTCTTC.

The rearrangement links TRBV11-2 to TRBJ2-3, with D perhaps assigned TRBD1 or TRBD2 (5 bases each). Germline-derived CDR1 and CDR2 are SGHAT and FQNNGV. Trimming cost V 1 base and J 2 bases, with 22 bases left between them. The CDR3 consists of 19 residues. CDR3 DNA: TGTGCCAGCAGCTTAGGGTGGTATACAGGCCTAGCCTCCACAGATACGCAGTATTTT. It specifies CASSLGWYTGLASTDTQYF.

The sample holds a few counts of this clonotype. The chain carries TRBV20-1 and TRBJ2-7, with D unresolved. The CDR3 sequence is 13 residues long. Germline V lookup: CDR1 DFQATT, CDR2 SNEGSKA (reference sequence). The V gene lost 0 bases and the J gene lost 0 bases, with 6 bases spanning the gap. The CDR3 protein is CSAREVNSYEQYF. CDR3 sequence (DNA): TGCAGTGCTAGAGAGGTCAACTCCTACGAGCAGTACTTC.

This clonotype was observed a single time. The chain is built from TRBV6-1 and TRBJ1-2, with D unclear. Trimming removed 1 base at V and 7 bases at J, with 16 bases between. There are 15 residues in the CDR3. Per the germline V gene, CDR1 is MNHNS and CDR2 is SASEGT. The CDR3 loop reads CASSEVLGSRGGYTF. For the CDR3, the DNA is TGTGCCAGCAGTGAAGTGTTGGGGTCCAGAGGTGGCTACACCTTC.

The chain uses TRBV12-3 or TRBV12-4 and TRBJ2-7, with a weak D call TRBD1 (6 bases). The CDR3 is 15 residues long. Trimming took off 6 bases at V and 0 bases at J, with 15 bases between the two ends. CDR3 loop: CASSLTARGSYEQYF. The DNA for the CDR3 is TGTGCCAGCAGCTTAACCGCCAGGGGCTCCTACGAGCAGTACTTC.

The chain employs TRBV12-3 or TRBV12-4 and TRBJ2-5, with D possibly TRBD1 on 5 matching bases. V was cut by 3 bases and J by 0 bases, with 14 bases left in between. The CDR3 consists of 16 residues. The CDR3 bases are TGTGCCAGCAGTTTGTTACAGGTTCCGTACCAAGAGACCCAGTACTTC. Its translation is CASSLLQVPYQETQYF.

This chain joins TRBV20-1 and TRBJ2-7, with D possibly TRBD1 on 6 matching bases. Germline loops: CDR1 DFQATT, CDR2 SNEGSKA (reference sequence). V was cut by 1 base and J by 4 bases, with 17 bases left in between. The CDR3 runs to 15 residues. CDR3 sequence reads: CSARGVQGPLYEQYF. The CDR3 DNA reads TGCAGTGCTAGAGGGGTACAGGGCCCACTGTACGAGCAGTACTTC.

The chain uses TRBV7-9 and TRBJ1-1; tentatively, D is TRBD1 (5 bases). Trimming cost V 5 bases and J 7 bases, with 20 bases left between them. CDR1 is SEHNR, CDR2 FQNEAQ, per germline (reference sequence). This CDR3 has 15 residues. CDR3: CASSHPFDSRDEAFF. CDR3 nucleotides: TGTGCCAGCAGCCACCCCTTTGACAGTAGAGATGAAGCTTTCTTT.

The V call is TRBV29-1, the J call TRBJ2-1; weak D call: TRBD1 (6 bases). CDR3 length: 11 amino acids. The germline gives CDR1 SQVTM, CDR2 ANQGSEA. Trimming pared 4 bases from V and 14 bases from J, leaving 15 bases between. The CDR3 loop is CSVGTGHSKFF. CDR3 nucleotides: TGCAGCGTTGGAACAGGGCATTCGAAGTTCTTC.

A few counts support this clonotype. This chain links TRBV12-3 or TRBV12-4 with TRBJ1-2; no clear D gene. CDR3 size: 13 residues. Deletions cut 2 bases from V and 6 bases from J, with 10 bases between. In DNA form, the CDR3 reads TGTGCCAGCAGTTTATCATCATTGAATGGCTACACCTTC. This gives the protein CASSLSSLNGYTF.